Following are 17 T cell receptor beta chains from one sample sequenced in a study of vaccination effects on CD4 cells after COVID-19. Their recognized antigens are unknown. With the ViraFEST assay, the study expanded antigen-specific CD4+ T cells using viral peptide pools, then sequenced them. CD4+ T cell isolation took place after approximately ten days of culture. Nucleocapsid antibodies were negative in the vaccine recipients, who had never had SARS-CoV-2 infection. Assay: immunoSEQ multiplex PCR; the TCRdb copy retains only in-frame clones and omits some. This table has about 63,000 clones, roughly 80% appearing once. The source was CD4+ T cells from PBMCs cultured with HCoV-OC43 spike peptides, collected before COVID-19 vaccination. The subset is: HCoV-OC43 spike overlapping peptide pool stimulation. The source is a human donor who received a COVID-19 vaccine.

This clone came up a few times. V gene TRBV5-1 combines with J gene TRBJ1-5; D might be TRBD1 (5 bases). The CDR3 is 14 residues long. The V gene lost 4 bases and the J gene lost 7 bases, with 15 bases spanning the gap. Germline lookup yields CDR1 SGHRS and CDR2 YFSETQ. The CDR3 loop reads CASSPQVGGQPQHF. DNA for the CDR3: TGCGCCAGCAGCCCCCAGGTGGGGGGGCAGCCCCAGCATTTT. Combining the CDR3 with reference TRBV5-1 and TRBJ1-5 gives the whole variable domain KAGVTQTPRYLIKTRGQQVTLSCSPISGHRSVSWYQQTPGQGLQFLFEYFSETQRNKGNFPGRFSGRQFSNSRSEMNVSTLELGDSALYLCASSPQVGGQPQHFGDGTRLSIL.

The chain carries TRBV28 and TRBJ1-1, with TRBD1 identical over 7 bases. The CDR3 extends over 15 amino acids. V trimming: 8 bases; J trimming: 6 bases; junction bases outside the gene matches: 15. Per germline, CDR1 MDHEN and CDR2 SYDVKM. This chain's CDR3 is CASLRQGLTSSEAFF. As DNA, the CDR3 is TGTGCCAGCCTAAGACAGGGATTAACTAGCTCTGAAGCTTTCTTT.

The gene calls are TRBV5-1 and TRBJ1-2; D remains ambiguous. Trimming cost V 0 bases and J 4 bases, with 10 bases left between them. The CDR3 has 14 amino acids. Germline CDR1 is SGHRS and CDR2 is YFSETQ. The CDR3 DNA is TGCGCCAGCAGCTTGGAAGTCGGAGCCTATGGCTACACCTTC. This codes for CASSLEVGAYGYTF.

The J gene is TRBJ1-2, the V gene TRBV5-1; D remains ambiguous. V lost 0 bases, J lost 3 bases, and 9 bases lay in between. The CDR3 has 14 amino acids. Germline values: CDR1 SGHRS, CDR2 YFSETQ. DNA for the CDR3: TGCGCCAGCAGCTTGGACAGAACGGACTATGGCTACACCTTC. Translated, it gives CASSLDRTDYGYTF. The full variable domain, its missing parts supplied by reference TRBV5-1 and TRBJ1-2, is KAGVTQTPRYLIKTRGQQVTLSCSPISGHRSVSWYQQTPGQGLQFLFEYFSETQRNKGNFPGRFSGRQFSNSRSEMNVSTLELGDSALYLCASSLDRTDYGYTFGSGTRLTVV.

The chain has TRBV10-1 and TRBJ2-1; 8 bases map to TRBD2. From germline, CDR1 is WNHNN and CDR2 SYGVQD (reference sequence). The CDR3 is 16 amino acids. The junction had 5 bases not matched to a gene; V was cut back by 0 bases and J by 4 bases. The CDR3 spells CASSESIAGGYNEQFF. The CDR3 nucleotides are TGCGCCAGCAGTGAGTCGATTGCGGGGGGATACAATGAGCAGTTCTTC.

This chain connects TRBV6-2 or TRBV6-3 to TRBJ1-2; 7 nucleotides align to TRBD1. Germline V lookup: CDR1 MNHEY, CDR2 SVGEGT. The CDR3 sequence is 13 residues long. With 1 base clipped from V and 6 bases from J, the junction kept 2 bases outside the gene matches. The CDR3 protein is CASSYFGTDGYTF. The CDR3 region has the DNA TGTGCCAGCAGTTACTTCGGGACAGATGGCTACACCTTC.

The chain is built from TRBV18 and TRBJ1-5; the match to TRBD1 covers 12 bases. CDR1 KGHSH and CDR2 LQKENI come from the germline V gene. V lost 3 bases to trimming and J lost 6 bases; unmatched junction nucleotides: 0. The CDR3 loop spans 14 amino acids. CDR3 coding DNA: TGTGCCAGCTCACCGGGACAGGGGGCTCAGCCCCAGCATTTT. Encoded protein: CASSPGQGAQPQHF.

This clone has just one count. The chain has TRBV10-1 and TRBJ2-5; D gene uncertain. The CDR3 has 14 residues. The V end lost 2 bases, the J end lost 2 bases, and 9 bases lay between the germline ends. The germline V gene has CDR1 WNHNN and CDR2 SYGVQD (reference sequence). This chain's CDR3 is CASSERHGQETQYF. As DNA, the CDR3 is TGCGCCAGCAGTGAGAGGCACGGTCAAGAGACCCAGTACTTC.

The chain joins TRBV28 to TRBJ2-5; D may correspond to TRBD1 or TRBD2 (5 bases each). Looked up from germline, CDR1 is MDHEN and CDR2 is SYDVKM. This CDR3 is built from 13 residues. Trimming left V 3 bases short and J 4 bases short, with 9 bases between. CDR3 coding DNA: TGTGCCAGCAGTTTGGGGGTGGGAGAGACCCAGTACTTC. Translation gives CASSLGVGETQYF.

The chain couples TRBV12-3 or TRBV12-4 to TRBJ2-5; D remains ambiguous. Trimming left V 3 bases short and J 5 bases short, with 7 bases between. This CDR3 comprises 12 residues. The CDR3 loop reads CASSFIPETQYF. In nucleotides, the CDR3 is TGTGCCAGCAGTTTTATACCGGAGACCCAGTACTTC.

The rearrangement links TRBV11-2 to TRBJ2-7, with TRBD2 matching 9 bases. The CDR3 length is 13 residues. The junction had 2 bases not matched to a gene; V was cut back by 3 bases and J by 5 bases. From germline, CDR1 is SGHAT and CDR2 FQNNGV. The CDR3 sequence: CASSFAGGNEQYV. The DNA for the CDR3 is TGTGCCAGCAGCTTCGCGGGGGGGAACGAGCAGTACGTC.

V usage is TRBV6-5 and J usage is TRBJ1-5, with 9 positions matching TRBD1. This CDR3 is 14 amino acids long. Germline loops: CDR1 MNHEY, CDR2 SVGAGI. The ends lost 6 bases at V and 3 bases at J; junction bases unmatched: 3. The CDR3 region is CASRRQGDNQPQHF. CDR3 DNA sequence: TGTGCCAGCAGACGACAGGGGGACAATCAGCCCCAGCATTTT.

CDR3 sequence (DNA): TGTGCCAGCAGTTCGACAGGGTCCATGAATGGCTACACCTTC. Encoded protein: CASSSTGSMNGYTF. The chain combines TRBV6-2 or TRBV6-3 with TRBJ1-2; 7 nucleotides match TRBD1. This CDR3 spans 14 amino acids. Germline V gene sequence: CDR1 MNHEY, CDR2 SVGEGT. V was pared by 4 bases and J by 6 bases, with 8 bases of the junction left unmatched.

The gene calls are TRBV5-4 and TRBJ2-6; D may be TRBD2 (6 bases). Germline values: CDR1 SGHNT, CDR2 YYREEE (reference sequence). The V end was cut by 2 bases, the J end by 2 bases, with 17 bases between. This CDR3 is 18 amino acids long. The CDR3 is CASSFSGRVGTGANVLTF. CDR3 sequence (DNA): TGTGCCAGCAGCTTTAGCGGCAGAGTTGGAACTGGGGCCAACGTCCTGACTTTC.

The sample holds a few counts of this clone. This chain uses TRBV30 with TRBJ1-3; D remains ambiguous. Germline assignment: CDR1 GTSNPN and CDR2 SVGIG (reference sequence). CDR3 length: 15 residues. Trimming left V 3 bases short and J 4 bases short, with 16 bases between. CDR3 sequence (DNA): TGTGCCTGGAGCGCATCTCGACTAGCGGGAAACACCATATATTTT. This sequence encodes CAWSASRLAGNTIYF.

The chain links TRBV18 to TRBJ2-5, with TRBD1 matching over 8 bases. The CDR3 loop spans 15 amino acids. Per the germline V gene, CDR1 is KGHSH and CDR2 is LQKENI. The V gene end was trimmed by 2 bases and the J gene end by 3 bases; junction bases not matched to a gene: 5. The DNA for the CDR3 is TGTGCCAGCTCACCAGACAGGGGCCGAAAAGAGACCCAGTACTTC. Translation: CASSPDRGRKETQYF.

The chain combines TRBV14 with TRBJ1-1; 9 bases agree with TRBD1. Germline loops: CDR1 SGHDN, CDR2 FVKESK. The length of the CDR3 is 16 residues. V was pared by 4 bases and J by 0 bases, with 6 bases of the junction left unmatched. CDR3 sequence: CASSPYRGHMNTEAFF. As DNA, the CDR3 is TGTGCCAGCAGCCCCTACAGGGGGCACATGAACACTGAAGCTTTCTTT.